Each of the 19 T cell receptor beta chains below was sequenced from the same sample in a study of cytotoxic CD8 clonotypes in ibrutinib-treated CLL. Generated by immunoSEQ multiplex PCR, the TCRdb table keeps only in-frame clones and is missing some. The sample shows some 200,000 clones, just over 70% of them seen only once. This specimen was PBMCs, taken after 12 months of ibrutinib treatment. These receptors were collected from a human donor with chronic lymphocytic leukemia.

In DNA form, the CDR3 reads TGCAGCGTTGGAAAAAAGCCACCCCCGGTGGCTTTCTTT. This sequence encodes CSVGKKPPPVAFF. This chain joins TRBV29-1 and TRBJ1-1; unclear D gene. CDR1 is SQVTM and CDR2 is ANQGSEA in the germline V gene. The CDR3 runs to 13 residues. The germline V and J ends were trimmed by 4 bases and 11 bases, with 20 bases remaining between them. The full variable domain, with the rest looked up from reference TRBV29-1 and TRBJ1-1, is SAVISQKPSRDICQRGTSLTIQCQVDSQVTMMFWYRQQPGQSLTLIATANQGSEATYESGFVIDKFPISRPNLTFSTLTVSNMSPEDSSIYLCSVGKKPPPVAFFGQGTRLTVV.

J is TRBJ1-5 and V is TRBV12-5; D unresolved. V lost 2 bases and J 7 bases, leaving 3 bases between the germline ends. This CDR3 is built from 11 residues. From germline, CDR1 is LGHNT and CDR2 FRNRAP. The CDR3 reads CASGLLQPQHF. CDR3 DNA sequence: TGTGCTAGTGGTTTGCTGCAGCCCCAGCATTTT.

V usage is TRBV30 and J usage is TRBJ2-7; TRBD1 is a possible D gene (6 bases). The germline V gene has CDR1 GTSNPN and CDR2 SVGIG (reference sequence). This CDR3 is 13 amino acids long. V lost 3 bases, J lost 2 bases, and 11 bases lay in between. CDR3 in DNA: TGTGCCTGGAGGGGGCCAGGGGCCTACGAGCAGTACTTC. Its translation: CAWRGPGAYEQYF.

This clone showed up just a few times. This rearrangement joins TRBV5-4 to TRBJ2-5; possibly TRBD2 for D (6 bases). Trimming shortened V by 0 bases and J by 3 bases, and 6 bases separated the two germline ends. This CDR3 contains 13 residues. Germline CDR1 and CDR2: SGHNT and YYREEE (reference sequence). The CDR3 here is CASSLGGKETQYF. CDR3 nucleotides: TGTGCCAGCAGCTTGGGCGGGAAAGAGACCCAGTACTTC.

J is TRBJ2-2 and V is TRBV7-3, with 7 positions matching TRBD2. V dropped 4 bases and J dropped 7; count of bases not matched to a gene: 12. Germline V CDR1 and CDR2: SGHTA, FQGTGA. The CDR3 extends over 16 amino acids. The CDR3 here is CASSSSPREKVGELFF. The CDR3 nucleotides read TGTGCCAGCAGCTCAAGCCCGCGGGAGAAGGTCGGGGAGCTGTTTTTT. Full variable domain (missing parts from reference TRBV7-3 and TRBJ2-2): GAGVSQTPSNKVTEKGKYVELRCDPISGHTALYWYRQSLGQGPEFLIYFQGTGAADDSGLPNDRFFAVRPEGSVSTLKIQRTERGDSAVYLCASSSSPREKVGELFFGEGSRLTVL.

As concerns this clone: Other DNA sequences in the same sample also yield this CDR3. This rearrangement joins TRBV30 to TRBJ1-1; 9 nucleotides agree with TRBD1. The germline V gene encodes CDR1 GTSNPN and CDR2 SVGIG (reference sequence). The CDR3 is 13 amino acids. J was trimmed by 2 bases and V by 3 bases; bases with no gene match: 1. In DNA form, the CDR3 reads TGTGCCTGGAGGGGACAGGGCAACACTGAAGCTTTCTTT. Its protein product is CAWRGQGNTEAFF.

The chain links TRBV27 to TRBJ2-5; D may be TRBD1 (6 bases). Trimming pared 6 bases from V and 2 bases from J, leaving 10 bases between. Germline V gives CDR1 MNHEY, CDR2 SMNVEV (reference sequence). The CDR3 covers 13 residues. Here the CDR3 reads CASRPGQQETQYF. In DNA, the CDR3 is TGTGCCAGCAGACCCGGACAGCAAGAGACCCAGTACTTC.

The chain recombines TRBV6-5 with TRBJ1-5; a possible D gene is TRBD1 (5 bases). The CDR3 contains 16 residues. The V gene lost 4 bases and the J gene lost 0 bases, with 13 bases spanning the gap. Germline lookup yields CDR1 MNHEY and CDR2 SVGAGI. The CDR3 loop reads CASSFNNRRSNQPQHF. In nucleotides, the CDR3 is TGTGCCAGCAGTTTTAACAACAGGCGTAGCAATCAGCCCCAGCATTTT.

This clone showed up just once. J is TRBJ1-2 and V is TRBV25-1; the match to TRBD1 covers 12 bases. The V gene's germline CDR1 is MGHDK and CDR2 SYGVNS. This CDR3 contains 16 residues. Trimming removed 1 base from V and 2 bases from J; junction bases left unmatched: 2. This CDR3 reads CASSELGQGANYGYTF. CDR3 sequence (DNA): TGTGCCAGCAGTGAATTGGGACAGGGGGCAAACTATGGCTACACCTTC.

The rearrangement links TRBV10-1 to TRBJ2-1; 11 bases match TRBD2. Germline V CDR1 and CDR2: WNHNN, SYGVQD (reference sequence). The CDR3 runs to 16 residues. Losses at the gene ends were 5 bases for V and 8 bases for J; bases not matched to a gene: 11. CDR3 nucleotide sequence: TGCGCCAGCAGTTACCTTACTAGCGGGAGTTCCCATGAGCAGTTCTTC. It encodes CASSYLTSGSSHEQFF.

Only one count was recorded for this clone. The CDR3 DNA follows: TGTGCCAGCAGTCCCTCCGGGACCGCCGCCTACGAGCAGTACTTC. This codes for CASSPSGTAAYEQYF. The rearrangement links TRBV28 to TRBJ2-7; tentatively, D is TRBD1 or TRBD2 (5 bases each). The CDR3 totals 15 residues. Trimming left V 5 bases short and J 2 bases short, with 16 bases between. Germline CDR1 reads MDHEN; CDR2 reads SYDVKM.

V gene TRBV25-1 combines with J gene TRBJ1-1, with 8 bases lining up with TRBD1. This CDR3 region has 17 residues. Germline V gene data show CDR1 as MGHDK and CDR2 as SYGVNS. After removal of 4 bases from V and 0 bases from J, the junction contained 10 bases not matched to a gene. CDR3 in amino acids: CASSVTGGSALNTEAFF. The DNA of the CDR3 is TGTGCCAGCAGTGTAACAGGGGGGAGTGCCCTGAACACTGAAGCTTTCTTT.

This sequence joins TRBV29-1 and TRBJ1-6; 7 bases match TRBD1. J was trimmed by 8 bases and V by 6 bases; bases with no gene match: 10. The CDR3 contains 14 residues. Germline lookup yields CDR1 SQVTM and CDR2 ANQGSEA. CDR3 loop: CSVRQGGRDSPLHF. The CDR3 nucleotides are TGCAGCGTCCGACAGGGAGGAAGAGATTCACCCCTCCACTTT.

This clone was seen a few times. This chain connects TRBV30 to TRBJ1-4; 8 nucleotides match TRBD1. The V and J ends lost 0 bases and 8 bases, in that order; junction bases with no gene match: 5. The CDR3 is 14 amino acids. The germline V gene encodes CDR1 GTSNPN and CDR2 SVGIG (reference sequence). CDR3 residues: CAWSVGRGLEKLFF. CDR3 sequence (DNA): TGTGCCTGGAGTGTAGGCAGGGGGCTAGAAAAACTGTTTTTT.

The chain links TRBV30 to TRBJ1-5; 7 bases are shared with TRBD1. Trimming at V came to 5 bases and at J to 4 bases, leaving 5 bases not matched to a gene. CDR1 is GTSNPN, CDR2 SVGIG, per germline (reference sequence). CDR3 length: 13 residues. For the CDR3, the DNA is TGTGCCTGGGGGGGGACAGCAAATCAGCCCCAGCATTTT. Translating gives CAWGGTANQPQHF.

The CDR3 DNA reads as TGTGCCAGCAGTCCTGGACTAGCGGGAGTTCGGCAGTACTTC. Its protein product is CASSPGLAGVRQYF. The V call is TRBV6-6, the J call TRBJ2-7; 13 nucleotides match TRBD2. V gave up 5 bases and J gave up 9 bases; unmatched junction bases: 7. The germline V gene encodes CDR1 MNHNY and CDR2 SVGAGI (reference sequence). The CDR3 has 14 amino acids.

The V and J genes are TRBV2 and TRBJ2-7; D gene uncertain. The V gene's germline CDR1 is SNHLY and CDR2 FYNNEI. The CDR3 sequence is 14 residues long. V was cut by 7 bases and J by 2 bases, with 15 bases left in between. The CDR3 DNA reads TGTGCCAGCACCAAGAACGTCATTCCCTACGAGCAGTACTTC. Translated: CASTKNVIPYEQYF.

The rearrangement links TRBV18 to TRBJ1-1; D is undetermined. V gave up 3 bases and J gave up 0 bases, with 11 bases separating them. The CDR3 runs to 15 residues. Germline V gene lookup returns CDR1 KGHSH and CDR2 LQKENI. The CDR3: CASSPTQQMNTEAFF. The CDR3 DNA reads TGTGCCAGCTCACCCACACAACAGATGAACACTGAAGCTTTCTTT.

The sample holds one count of this clone. Other DNA sequences of this sample code for an identical CDR3. The V gene is TRBV5-1, the J gene TRBJ2-3; a possible D gene is TRBD2 (6 bases). Germline V gene sequence: CDR1 SGHRS, CDR2 YFSETQ. Trimming left V 2 bases short and J 0 bases short, with 7 bases between. This CDR3 region has 14 residues. The CDR3 spells CASSFSGSTDTQYF. In nucleotides, the CDR3 is TGCGCCAGCAGCTTCAGCGGGAGCACAGATACGCAGTATTTT.